In its sample, the clone carrying this TCR beta chain was seen many times. Its antigen remains unknown. These data come from a study of regulatory T cells in long-lasting Graves disease. Study results and caveats: Persistent disease showed a preference for TRBV28, TRBJ1-2 and TRBJ2-5.

With iRepertoire HTBI primers and Arm-PCR of CDR3 regions, TCR beta libraries were built. TCRdb itself ran the multiplex PCR reads through MiXCR, one entry per CDR3 protein. The sample contains 450,000 to 650,000 distinct CDR3 sequences, 16% of which appear only once. Specified time point: newly diagnosed GD, antithyroid drugs for less than 3 months. PBMC-derived RNA was used for the TCR library. The guidelines of the American Thyroid Association were the basis for diagnosing Graves' disease. CDR1 is MNHEY and CDR2 is SMNVEV in the germline V gene (reference sequence). The CDR3 is made up of 15 amino acids. Trimming took 5 bases from V and 1 from J; bases not matched to a gene: 5. These data were likewise used in another study, on T cells in Graves' hyperthyroidism and ophthalmopathy. That source reports: An initial round of RT-PCR targeting the TCR CDR3 relied on the HTBI primer set.

The sample was peripheral blood mononuclear cells (PBMCs), taken at new diagnosis, from a patient treated with antithyroid drugs. This chain joins TRBV27 and TRBJ1-5; 7 bases line up with TRBD1. The sequence derives from a woman aged 35 to 60 with Graves disease. The CDR3 nucleotides are TGTGCCAGCAGTACCGACAGGGACAGCAATCAGCCCCAGCATTTT. This translates into CASSTDRDSNQPQHF.